These 13 T cell receptor beta chains came from one sample sequenced in a study of blood T cells in healthy people across ages. Primed by a sample-barcoded 5' primer and a J-beta primer mix, a second PCR proceeded for roughly 6 to 12 cycles. TCRdb analysed the 5' RACE reads with MiXCR anew, one entry per CDR3 protein. The sample carries some 1 million distinct CDR3 sequences, over 35% recorded once. Sequencing was carried out using blood. The receptors here all came from a woman aged 60-70 years in good health.

V is TRBV4-1 and J is TRBJ2-3, with 9 bases aligning to TRBD2. Trimming took 5 bases from V and 2 from J; bases not matched to a gene: 11. The CDR3 is 17 amino acids. Per the germline V gene, CDR1 is MGHRA and CDR2 is YSYEKL. DNA for the CDR3: TGCGCCAGCAGCAAAACCATAGCGGGAGCGGCCACAGATACGCAGTATTTT. This sequence encodes CASSKTIAGAATDTQYF.

In regard to this clonotype: One junction end does not reproduce the germline sequence, and a read error may be involved. The rearrangement uses TRBV12-5 and TRBJ1-5; D uncertain. This CDR3 has 14 residues. The germline V gene has CDR1 LGHNT and CDR2 FRNRAP. In nucleotides, the CDR3 is TGTGCTAGTGGCACCGGGGATAGCAGTCAGCCCCAGCATTTT. Its translation is CASGTGDSSQPQHF.

This chain connects TRBV7-9 to TRBJ2-3, with 9 bases aligning to TRBD2. Germline CDR1 is SEHNR and CDR2 is FQNEAQ (reference sequence). Trimming cost V 7 bases and J 2 bases; bases outside gene matches: 7. The CDR3 has 15 residues. CDR3 in amino acids: CASTVAGEATDTQYF. In DNA, the CDR3 is TGTGCCAGCACAGTAGCGGGAGAGGCCACAGATACGCAGTATTTT.

This clonotype was observed a handful of times. The chain joins TRBV6-5 to TRBJ1-2; 9 bases align to TRBD1. Germline loops: CDR1 MNHEY, CDR2 SVGAGI. This CDR3 has 13 residues. With 0 bases clipped from V and 7 bases from J, the junction kept 0 bases outside the gene matches. In nucleotides, the CDR3 is TGTGCCAGCAGTTACTCGACAGGGGGTGGCTACACCTTC. Its protein is CASSYSTGGGYTF.

Concerning this clonotype: Possible read error: a much larger clone is one base away. The V call is TRBV5-1, the J call TRBJ2-3; TRBD1 aligns across 8 bases. Germline assignment: CDR1 SGHRS and CDR2 YFSETQ. The CDR3 sequence is 15 residues long. With 4 bases clipped from V and 10 bases from J, the junction kept 14 bases outside the gene matches. The CDR3 bases are TGCGCCAGCAGCCTCGCCGGGACAGGCCAGGATGCGCAGTATTTT. Protein sequence: CASSLAGTGQDAQYF. Combining the CDR3 with reference TRBV5-1 and TRBJ2-3 gives the whole variable domain KAGVTQTPRYLIKTRGQQVTLSCSPISGHRSVSWYQQTPGQGLQFLFEYFSETQRNKGNFPGRFSGRQFSNSRSEMNVSTLELGDSALYLCASSLAGTGQDAQYFGPGTRLTVL.

V is TRBV29-1 and J is TRBJ2-7, with TRBD2 matching over 10 bases. Looked up from germline, CDR1 is SQVTM and CDR2 is ANQGSEA. V shed 3 bases, J shed 3 bases, and the junction held 5 bases outside the gene matches. The CDR3 is made up of 14 amino acids. CDR3 bases: TGCAGCGTTGAGCAGAGCGGGAGGGGCTACGAGCAGTACTTC. It is translated as CSVEQSGRGYEQYF.

The rearrangement uses TRBV2 and TRBJ2-5; 10 nucleotides agree with TRBD2. The CDR3 totals 15 residues. The germline V gene encodes CDR1 SNHLY and CDR2 FYNNEI. The junction had 4 bases not matched to a gene; V was cut back by 6 bases and J by 0 bases. The CDR3 sequence is CASRELAGYQETQYF. The DNA for the CDR3 is TGTGCCAGCAGGGAACTAGCGGGGTACCAAGAGACCCAGTACTTC.

The V and J genes are TRBV7-2 and TRBJ2-4; unclear D gene. The last part of the DNA fits TRBJ2-7 better; the J call may be wrong. In germline, CDR1 is SGHTA, CDR2 FQGNSA. The length of the CDR3 is 12 residues. The DNA for the CDR3 is TGTGCCAGCAGCTTAGATCTCCACGAGCAGTACTTC. Residues: CASSLDLHEQYF.

The chain links TRBV27 to TRBJ2-4, with D possibly matching TRBD1 (6 bases). Trimming removed 3 bases at V and 5 bases at J, with 11 bases between. Per the germline V gene, CDR1 is MNHEY and CDR2 is SMNVEV (reference sequence). This CDR3 contains 14 residues. In nucleotides, the CDR3 is TGTGCCAGCAGTTTTCGGGGACATCAAAACATTCAGTACTTC. Its protein product is CASSFRGHQNIQYF.

This clonotype was recorded once. The chain employs TRBV7-9 and TRBJ2-4, with 11 positions matching TRBD2. The end of the DNA fits TRBJ2-7 better, so the J call may be wrong. CDR1 is SEHNR, CDR2 FQNEAQ, per germline (reference sequence). The CDR3 has 16 residues. The CDR3 protein is CASSYRPGLADYEQYF. The CDR3 bases are TGTGCCAGTAGTTACAGGCCGGGACTAGCGGACTACGAGCAGTACTTC.

This chain joins TRBV20-1 and TRBJ2-3; D call uncertain. Germline assignment: CDR1 DFQATT and CDR2 SNEGSKA (reference sequence). The CDR3 has 13 residues. V lost 6 bases to trimming and J lost 1 base, with 11 bases between them. Here the CDR3 reads CSAPQSRTDTQYF. The CDR3 DNA sequence: TGCAGTGCCCCACAGTCCCGCACAGATACGCAGTATTTT.

V gene TRBV29-1 combines with J gene TRBJ2-5; D remains unclear. Deletions cut 4 bases from V and 11 bases from J, with 20 bases between. Germline V gene data show CDR1 as SQVTM and CDR2 as ANQGSEA. This CDR3 contains 13 residues. CDR3 region: CSVAGVGYNEQYF. For the CDR3, the DNA is TGCAGCGTTGCTGGGGTCGGCTACAATGAGCAGTACTTC.

J is TRBJ2-3 and V is TRBV18, with D possibly being TRBD2 (6 bases). Germline V gene data show CDR1 as KGHSH and CDR2 as LQKENI. This CDR3 contains 15 residues. V dropped 3 bases and J dropped 3 bases, with 13 bases sitting between them. DNA for the CDR3: TGTGCCAGCTCACCGTGGCGGGAACAAACAGATACGCAGTATTTT. Its protein product is CASSPWREQTDTQYF.